This T cell receptor beta chain was retrieved from a study of Ad26.COV2.S vaccination and SARS-CoV-2 variants. About the research overall: Intramuscular Ad26.COV2.S at 5x10^10 or 1x10^11 viral particles.

This sample's treatment: 19 received Ad26.COV2.S at low or high dose, single or two shots; about 5 received placebo; per-sample allocation not given. The investigators took samples on day 63 after the first vaccine or placebo injection. Whoever gave the sample was an adult aged 18-55 years in Boston. Expressing Wuhan-strain SARS-CoV-2 spike, an Ad26 vector served as the vaccine. Note on this clone: Its antigen is still unknown.

Sequenced by immunoSEQ multiplex PCR; TCRdb stores in-frame clones only, minus some. The table lists about 380,000 clones, roughly 85% of them singletons, with around 7% in the top ten. The CDR3 spans 16 residues. V gave up 4 bases and J gave up 1 base; unmatched junction bases: 10. The germline gives CDR1 SNHLY, CDR2 FYNNEI. Study-level points and caveats: Relative to placebo recipients, vaccine recipients exhibited elevated spike-specific TCR breadth.

The sequence derives from a person aged 18-60 years who received the Ad26.COV2.S COVID-19 vaccine or a placebo. This specimen was peripheral blood, taken in a trial of Ad26.COV2.S vaccine versus placebo. This chain joins TRBV2 and TRBJ2-7; 7 bases line up with TRBD1. In DNA, the CDR3 is TGTGCCAGCAGTGTCCCGGGACAGCACCCGTCCTACGAGCAGTACTTC. Amino acids: CASSVPGQHPSYEQYF.